These 18 T cell receptor beta chains came from one sample sequenced in a study of read filtering for tumor transcriptome and immune sequencing (dated by TCRdb to the early 2020s). Sequencing was performed on an Illumina HiSeq 4000. TCR libraries were built from 400 to 450 ng RNA with the Immunoverse kit, using molecular barcoded adaptors covering alpha/delta and beta/gamma chains. TCRdb applied fastp at Q25 and MiXCR to the public reads, then kept only in-frame beta chains. Rows matching on CDR3 protein sequence are summarized as one entry with the most common DNA and genes. This sample has approximately 93,000 distinct CDR3 sequences in its table, and 20% to 25% of those were observed once. Of the sample, roughly 10% falls within the top ten clones. The sequenced material came from a population of CD138-negative cells sorted from bone marrow. The sample's cell subset or site label is to be understood as: bone marrow mononuclear cells depleted of CD138+ plasma/myeloma cells by negative magnetic selection. Receptor source: a donor at least 40 years old with multiple myeloma.

This clonotype occurred a few times. Being one base from a much bigger clone, this may be a read error. The chain uses TRBV5-1 and TRBJ2-5, with TRBD1 matching 7 bases. Germline V gene data show CDR1 as SGHRS and CDR2 as YFSETQ. There are 15 residues in the CDR3. V trimming: 2 bases; J trimming: 4 bases; junction bases outside the gene matches: 8. CDR3: CASSFYRGGGETQYF. The CDR3 nucleotides are TGCGCCAGCAGCTTCTACAGGGGTGGGGGAGAGACCCAGTACTTC.

This clonotype was counted many times. This rearrangement joins TRBV30 to TRBJ1-1; D is unclear. CDR3 length equals 13 residues. Germline lookup yields CDR1 GTSNPN and CDR2 SVGIG (reference sequence). The ends were cut back, 2 bases at V and 4 bases at J, with 11 bases in the middle. CDR3 DNA sequence: TGTGCCTGGAGTAGAGGACGGGCCACTGAAGCTTTCTTT. Translated: CAWSRGRATEAFF.

With regard to this clonotype: It may be a read error: a sequence one base away is much more abundant. The chain recombines TRBV28 with TRBJ2-3; D gene uncertain. Per germline, CDR1 MDHEN and CDR2 SYDVKM. The CDR3 runs 15 residues. Trimming left V 6 bases short and J 6 bases short, with 19 bases between. DNA for the CDR3: TGTGCCAGCAGCTGGGTCACCCCCCCACGGGATACGCAGTATTTT. Translated: CASSWVTPPRDTQYF.

The sample holds many counts of this clonotype. The chain is built from TRBV27 and TRBJ1-1; D is uncertain. Trimming took 6 bases from V and 1 from J, leaving 12 bases between them. Germline V gene data show CDR1 as MNHEY and CDR2 as SMNVEV (reference sequence). The CDR3 contains 14 residues. CDR3 sequence: CASSPAVQNTEAFF. The CDR3 region has the DNA TGTGCCAGCAGCCCGGCGGTCCAGAACACTGAAGCTTTCTTT.

This clonotype was found many times. V gene TRBV20-1 combines with J gene TRBJ2-2, with 10 bases lining up with TRBD1. This CDR3 has 14 amino acids. The V and J ends lost 6 bases and 9 bases, in that order; junction bases with no gene match: 10. Germline loops: CDR1 DFQATT, CDR2 SNEGSKA (reference sequence). CDR3 amino acids: CSARQGAPPWELFF. For the CDR3, the DNA is TGCAGTGCGCGACAGGGGGCTCCCCCCTGGGAGCTGTTTTTT.

In regard to this clonotype: A much larger clone is a single base away; this may be a read error. J is TRBJ2-2 and V is TRBV7-9, with D possibly called TRBD1 or TRBD2 (5 bases each). The CDR3 totals 15 residues. Germline V gene lookup returns CDR1 SEHNR and CDR2 FQNEAQ (reference sequence). The CDR3 loop reads CASSTDRRNTGEPFF. The CDR3 DNA reads TGTGCCAGCAGCACCGACAGACGGAACACCGGGGAGCCGTTTTTT.

This clonotype is a singleton in its sample. One base away lies a much larger clone, so this may be a sequencing read error. The J gene is TRBJ1-1, the V gene TRBV10-3; D may be TRBD1 (6 bases). Germline CDR1 ENHRY, CDR2 SYGVKD. Between the trimmed V and J ends, which lost 10 bases and 0 bases, there was a span of 18 bases. This CDR3 is built from 15 residues. This chain's CDR3 is CANRVDERMNTEAFF. CDR3 sequence (DNA): TGTGCCAACAGGGTTGACGAGAGGATGAACACTGAAGCTTTCTTT.

This clonotype has a handful of counts. The chain combines TRBV24-1 with TRBJ2-5; 10 bases match TRBD2. The CDR3 runs to 16 residues. V lost 2 bases and J lost 5; bases outside the gene matches: 7. In germline, CDR1 is KGHDR, CDR2 SFDVKD. CDR3 residues: CATSDSPSGGTETQYF. CDR3 DNA sequence: TGTGCCACCAGTGATTCCCCTAGCGGGGGTACGGAGACCCAGTACTTC.

This clonotype was counted between two and nine times. This may come from a read error, since a much larger clone is one base off. Given the absence of the conserved phenylalanine or tryptophan at the CDR3 end, a read error is likely. The chain uses TRBV5-1 and TRBJ1-1; TRBD1 aligns across 8 bases. The V gene end was trimmed by 4 bases and the J gene end by 4 bases; junction bases not matched to a gene: 6. The CDR3 is made up of 14 amino acids. Looked up from germline, CDR1 is SGHRS and CDR2 is YFSETQ. CDR3 loop: CASSVTGVRTEAFL. CDR3 bases: TGCGCCAGCAGCGTGACAGGGGTTCGCACTGAAGCTTTCCTT.

This clonotype was observed at least ten times. The rearrangement joins TRBV3-1 to TRBJ1-1; 7 positions agree with TRBD1. The germline V gene encodes CDR1 LGHDT and CDR2 YNNKEL (reference sequence). The CDR3 totals 14 residues. V trimming: 3 bases; J trimming: 6 bases; junction bases outside the gene matches: 7. This CDR3 is CASSHTGVVAEAFF. DNA for the CDR3: TGTGCCAGCAGCCATACAGGGGTGGTTGCTGAAGCTTTCTTT.

The V gene is TRBV27, the J gene TRBJ1-5; a possible D gene is TRBD1 (5 bases). Trimming removed 4 bases at V and 8 bases at J, with 15 bases between. This CDR3 is built from 14 residues. Germline V CDR1 and CDR2: MNHEY, SMNVEV (reference sequence). The CDR3 sequence is CASSSQGGYKPQHF. CDR3 nucleotides: TGTGCCAGCAGTTCCCAGGGAGGTTATAAGCCCCAGCATTTT.

This clonotype occurred a few times. The gene calls are TRBV6-1 and TRBJ1-1, with a weak D call TRBD1 (5 bases). The CDR3 covers 14 residues. In germline, CDR1 is MNHNS, CDR2 SASEGT. Trimming shortened V by 6 bases and J by 1 base, and 12 bases separated the two germline ends. The CDR3 here is CASRAGSQNTEAFF. For the CDR3, the DNA is TGTGCCAGCAGGGCAGGGAGCCAGAACACTGAAGCTTTCTTT.

As regards this clonotype: This may be a read error: a much more frequent sequence differs by one nucleotide. The chain uses TRBV7-2 and TRBJ2-1; D uncertain. The CDR3 runs to 14 residues. CDR1 and CDR2 (germline): SGHTA, FQGNSA. V was pared by 0 bases and J by 6 bases, with 9 bases between. The CDR3 sequence is CASSLAASRNEQFF. The CDR3 DNA follows: TGTGCCAGCAGCTTAGCGGCTTCTCGCAATGAGCAGTTCTTC.

In this sample, this clonotype turned up many times. The chain combines TRBV5-1 with TRBJ2-7; no clear D gene. V gave up 4 bases and J gave up 7 bases, with 12 bases separating them. Germline V gene sequence: CDR1 SGHRS, CDR2 YFSETQ. This CDR3 spans 12 amino acids. The CDR3 spells CASSLPGGEQYF. The CDR3 bases are TGCGCCAGCAGCCTACCGGGTGGGGAGCAGTACTTC.

This clonotype was seen at least ten times. This sequence joins TRBV4-1 and TRBJ2-2; D is perhaps TRBD1 (5 bases). Germline loops: CDR1 MGHRA, CDR2 YSYEKL. The germline V and J ends were trimmed by 5 bases and 7 bases, with 17 bases remaining between them. The CDR3 runs to 15 residues. DNA of the CDR3: TGCGCCAGCAGCTCACCGGGTCAGGGTAGCGGGGAGCTGTTTTTT. Its protein is CASSSPGQGSGELFF.

Of note for this clonotype: A read error may explain this, as a much larger clone is one base away. The rearrangement joins TRBV28 to TRBJ2-3, with 8 bases lining up with TRBD1. The CDR3 runs 17 residues. The germline V gene has CDR1 MDHEN and CDR2 SYDVKM. Trimming at V came to 5 bases and at J to 6 bases, leaving 16 bases not matched to a gene. The CDR3 region has the DNA TGTGCCAGCAGTCCGCCCCTGGGGAAACAGGGGGATGATACGCAGTATTTT. Amino acids: CASSPPLGKQGDDTQYF.

This chain joins TRBV2 and TRBJ2-5; 8 bases fit TRBD1. In germline, CDR1 is SNHLY, CDR2 FYNNEI. V lost 1 base to trimming and J lost 3 bases; unmatched junction nucleotides: 4. There are 15 residues in the CDR3. Here the CDR3 DNA reads TGTGCCAGCAGTGAAGGGACAGGGTGGAAAGAGACCCAGTACTTC. This translates into CASSEGTGWKETQYF. Drawing the rest from reference TRBV2 and TRBJ2-5, the complete variable domain is EPEVTQTPSHQVTQMGQEVILRCVPISNHLYFYWYRQILGQKVEFLVSFYNNEISEKSEIFDDQFSVERPDGSNFTLKIRSTKLEDSAMYFCASSEGTGWKETQYFGPGTRLLVL.

This clonotype was counted ten times or more. The rearrangement links TRBV5-1 to TRBJ2-2; maybe TRBD2 (5 bases). The CDR3 length is 15 residues. V lost 0 bases, J lost 3 bases, and 9 bases lay in between. Germline V lookup: CDR1 SGHRS, CDR2 YFSETQ. CDR3 residues: CASSLAGRDTGELFF. Here the CDR3 DNA reads TGCGCCAGCAGCTTGGCCGGGCGGGACACCGGGGAGCTGTTTTTT.